This T cell receptor beta chain was found in a study of blood T cell repertoires in COVID-19. Study details: Acute and convalescent COVID-19 samples came from the United States, Italy and Spain. PBMCs, B-cell-depleted T cells, or T cells were the source of the cDNA or gDNA that made up the material.

Methods used by the authors: Counts of nucleated cells, estimated from reference gene primer amplification, were obtained. TCRdb keeps only in-frame clones here, not all; method: immunoSEQ multiplex PCR. The V and J calls and clone size are taken from that table; D and trimming were inferred from the DNA. The data contain more than 140,000 clones, around 88% of them singletons. V lost 6 bases, J lost 2 bases, and 19 bases lay in between. Looked up from germline, CDR1 is KGHSY and CDR2 is FQNENV. The CDR3 is 17 residues long. This TCR derives from a woman between 55 and 75 years old with acute or convalescent COVID-19. Sequencing was done on a sample of peripheral blood. The chain couples TRBV16 to TRBJ2-2; weak D call: TRBD1 (5 bases). The CDR3 loop reads CASSLLLTATNTGELFF. In DNA, the CDR3 is TGTGCCAGCAGTCTACTACTGACAGCCACCAACACCGGGGAGCTGTTTTTT.